The 11 T cell receptor beta chains presented below share a single source sample, sequenced in a study of T cell responses to AZD1222 COVID-19 vaccine. Only in-frame clones appear in the TCRdb table, and some are missing; sequencing was by immunoSEQ multiplex PCR. The sample lists about 150,000 clones, around 90% occurring once. Source: peripheral blood, taken on day 0 of AZD1222 vaccination. Receptors were obtained from an adult in good health.

The chain is built from TRBV11-3 and TRBJ2-2; no firm D call. This CDR3 contains 12 residues. V gave up 2 bases and J gave up 3 bases, with 1 base separating them. The germline V gene encodes CDR1 SGHNT and CDR2 YENEEA. CDR3 nucleotide sequence: TGTGCCAGCAGCTTACACACCGGGGAGCTGTTTTTT. Its translation is CASSLHTGELFF.

The V gene is TRBV2, the J gene TRBJ2-7; 7 bases are shared with TRBD1. This CDR3 spans 14 amino acids. J was trimmed by 1 base and V by 9 bases; bases with no gene match: 9. Per germline, CDR1 SNHLY and CDR2 FYNNEI. In DNA form, the CDR3 reads TGTGCCAGAGGGACAGAACTCAATTCCTACGAGCAGTACTTC. This gives the protein CARGTELNSYEQYF.

V gene TRBV19 combines with J gene TRBJ1-1, with TRBD1 matching over 10 bases. Germline V lookup: CDR1 LNHDA, CDR2 SQIVND (reference sequence). The CDR3 contains 14 residues. CDR3 DNA: TGTGTCACCGGGACAGGGGTCGTGGGGGCTGAAGCTTTCTTT. Protein product: CVTGTGVVGAEAFF. Variable domain in full (rest from reference TRBV19 and TRBJ1-1): DGGITQSPKYLFRKEGQNVTLSCEQNLNHDAMYWYRQDPGQGLRLIYYSQIVNDFQKGDIAEGYSVSREKKESFPLTVTSAQKNPTAFYLCVTGTGVVGAEAFFGQGTRLTVV.

Comments on this clone: The same CDR3 can be traced to other DNA sequences in this sample. The rearrangement joins TRBV12-3 or TRBV12-4 to TRBJ1-1; D ambiguous. V shed 3 bases and J shed 1 base, with 6 bases lying between them. This CDR3 has 13 amino acids. CDR3 protein: CASSFGENTEAFF. As DNA, the CDR3 is TGTGCCAGCAGTTTCGGGGAGAACACTGAAGCTTTCTTT.

The rearrangement links TRBV11-2 to TRBJ2-5, with TRBD1 matching over 8 bases. V shed 1 base, J shed 2 bases, and the junction held 12 bases outside the gene matches. In germline, CDR1 is SGHAT, CDR2 FQNNGV. The CDR3 loop spans 18 amino acids. CDR3 in amino acids: CASSLGLRDRGQQETQYF. The CDR3 DNA reads as TGTGCCAGCAGCTTAGGCTTGCGTGACAGGGGCCAACAAGAGACCCAGTACTTC.

J is TRBJ1-5 and V is TRBV15; 8 bases map to TRBD1. The V gene's germline CDR1 is LNHNV and CDR2 YYDKDF (reference sequence). CDR3 length equals 15 residues. The V gene end was trimmed by 1 base and the J gene end by 4 bases; junction bases not matched to a gene: 3. CDR3 sequence reads: CATSRARTGNQPQHF. In DNA form, the CDR3 reads TGTGCCACCAGCAGAGCCCGGACAGGGAATCAGCCCCAGCATTTT.

The genes are TRBV3-1 (or the pseudogene TRBV3-2) and TRBJ1-3; tentative D call: TRBD1 (5 bases). Trimming took off 0 bases at V and 4 bases at J, with 10 bases between the two ends. There are 15 residues in the CDR3. Germline CDR1 and CDR2: LGHDT and YNNKEL (reference sequence). CDR3 nucleotide sequence: TGTGCCAGCAGCCAAGAGATGGGGGTAGGAAACACCATATATTTT. Translating it yields CASSQEMGVGNTIYF.

The chain uses TRBV28 and TRBJ1-4; TRBD1 agrees at 9 bases. J gave up 3 bases and V 6 bases, and 5 bases lay outside the gene matches. This CDR3 contains 15 residues. Germline V gene lookup returns CDR1 MDHEN and CDR2 SYDVKM. In nucleotides, the CDR3 is TGTGCCAGCAGCCAACAGGGGGCAGCTAATGAAAAACTGTTTTTT. Translated: CASSQQGAANEKLFF.

This chain connects TRBV6-2 or TRBV6-3 to TRBJ2-7; 10 bases fit TRBD1. Germline V gene data show CDR1 as MNHEY and CDR2 as SVGEGT. Trimming cost V 0 bases and J 5 bases; bases outside gene matches: 7. This CDR3 contains 16 residues. CDR3 loop: CASSYSSTGGLDEQYF. The CDR3 nucleotides read TGTGCCAGCAGTTACTCATCGACAGGGGGCTTGGACGAGCAGTACTTC.

This chain connects TRBV27 to TRBJ2-7, with D possibly being TRBD1 (5 bases). The length of the CDR3 is 14 residues. Germline assignment: CDR1 MNHEY and CDR2 SMNVEV (reference sequence). The germline V and J ends were trimmed by 0 bases and 5 bases, with 11 bases remaining between them. The DNA of the CDR3 is TGTGCCAGCAGTTTATCATCCAGGGTTGACGAGCAGTACTTC. This encodes CASSLSSRVDEQYF.

This clone was seen a handful of times. The CDR3 loop reads CASSLDGPLDTQYF. The CDR3 DNA follows: TGTGCCAGCAGCTTGGACGGGCCCCTAGATACGCAGTATTTT. V gene TRBV7-3 combines with J gene TRBJ2-3; unclear D gene. From germline, CDR1 is SGHTA and CDR2 FQGTGA. CDR3 size: 14 residues. Trimming stripped 3 bases from V and 5 bases from J, with 12 bases between.